This TCR beta chain was observed in a study of cytomegalovirus exposure and HLA in healthy donors. Looking at the study overall: In a previous analysis, more than 90 million unique TCR beta sequences were found from 150 million to 200 million T cells.

Study-wide points: Listed as cytomegalovirus-associated were 150 or so TCR beta chains. Rare sequences made up most TCRs, while some public TCRs were found in many donors. Some V segments could not be told apart, so they were left out, TRBV6-2 and TRBV6-3 among them.

Points on this clone: Its antigen is unidentified.

The primer mix had 60 Vbeta and 13 Jbeta primers. The assay was immunoSEQ multiplex PCR, and TCRdb's table has in-frame clones only and misses some. The sample records tens of thousands of clones, more than 75% being singletons. CDR3 size: 15 residues. V gave up 7 bases and J gave up 7 bases; unmatched junction bases: 11. Germline assignment: CDR1 SNHLY and CDR2 FYNNEI. The chain uses TRBV2 and TRBJ2-1, with 9 bases that match TRBD2. The receptor's source is a woman aged 40 to 55 in good health and CMV-seropositive. Sequenced material: PBMCs. The CDR3 DNA reads TGTGCCAGCACTAGCGAAGGGCTAGCGGGGAATGAGCAGTTCTTC. It specifies CASTSEGLAGNEQFF.